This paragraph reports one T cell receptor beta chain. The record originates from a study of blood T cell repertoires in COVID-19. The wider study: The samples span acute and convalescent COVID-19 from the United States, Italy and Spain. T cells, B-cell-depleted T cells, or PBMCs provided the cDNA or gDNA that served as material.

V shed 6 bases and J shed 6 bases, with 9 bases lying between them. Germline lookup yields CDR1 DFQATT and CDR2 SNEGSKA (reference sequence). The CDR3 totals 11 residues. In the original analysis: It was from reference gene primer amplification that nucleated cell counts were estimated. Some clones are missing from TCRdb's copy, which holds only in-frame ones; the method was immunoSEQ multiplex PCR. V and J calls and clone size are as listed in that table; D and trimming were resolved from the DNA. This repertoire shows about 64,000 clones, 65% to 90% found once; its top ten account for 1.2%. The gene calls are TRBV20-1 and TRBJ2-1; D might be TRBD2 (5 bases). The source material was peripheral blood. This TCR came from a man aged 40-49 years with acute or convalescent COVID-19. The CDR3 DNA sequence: TGCAGTGCGGAGGACGTCAATGAGCAGTTCTTC. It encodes CSAEDVNEQFF.